The entry that follows covers one TCR beta chain sequence. Its antigen is not known. The missing CDR3 end, 3 residues past where the read stops, is filled in from the germline J gene. This same CDR3 is encoded by further DNA sequences in the sample. This specimen belongs to a study of T cells in women clearing cervical HPV infection. Study-wide results and limits: TRBV6-7 relative abundance averaged roughly 0.099% in cases and approximately 0.15% in controls. It is unknown whether associations predate infection; no effector/memory or HPV-specific sorting. CIN3+ cases had significantly higher TCR repertoire richness than controls, but evenness did not differ.

CDR3 length equals 14 residues. V shed 3 bases and J shed 4 bases, with 10 bases lying between them. Germline assignment: CDR1 SGHNT and CDR2 YENEEA. Profiled with immunoSEQ multiplex PCR; TCRdb holds only in-frame clones, not every one. This table lists approximately 35,000 clones. V usage is TRBV11-3 and J usage is TRBJ1-3; no clear D. The sequencing sample was made of blood buffy coat. This receptor was obtained from a woman aged 18 to 75 with a cervical HPV16 infection that either progressed to CIN3+ or cleared (not recorded which). Incomplete CDR3 DNA: TGTGCCAGCAGCTTGGGTGGCGGCGGAAACACC. Its translation is CASSLGGGGNT. The CDR3 reads in full as CASSLGGGGNTIYF.